The rows below give T cell receptor beta chains drawn from one sample of a study of identical twins. One entry per CDR3 protein results from TCRdb running MiXCR on the 5' RACE reads. The repertoire holds roughly 250,000 distinct CDR3 sequences, with around an eighth as singletons. The sample was memory (CD45RO+) T cells sorted from blood. The source is a woman aged 18 to 35 in good health. The CDR3 runs from the conserved cysteine through the conserved F or W. The order of the fields is CDR3 protein, CDR3 DNA, clone size, D gene, J gene, V gene. The D gene is left open where the match is weak. Not all rows give a size; the values are once, few, many and, for expanded clones, a class.

CDR3 protein: CAITEAGEDEQYF
CDR3 DNA: TGTGCCATCACAGAGGCGGGAGAGGATGAGCAGTACTTC
clone size: many
D gene: TRBD2
J gene: TRBJ2-7
V gene: TRBV10-3

CDR3 protein: CASSFGVGETQYF
CDR3 DNA: TGTGCCAGCAGCTTCGGGGTAGGAGAGACCCAGTACTTC
clone size: few
D gene: .
J gene: TRBJ2-5
V gene: TRBV7-3

CDR3 protein: CASSRDSASTDTQYF
CDR3 DNA: TGTGCCAGCAGCCGGGACTCTGCTAGCACAGATACGCAGTATTTT
clone size: few
D gene: .
J gene: TRBJ2-3
V gene: TRBV11-1

CDR3 protein: CASSPTPTGELFF
CDR3 DNA: TGTGCCAGCAGCCCGACCCCCACCGGGGAGCTGTTTTTT
clone size: .
D gene: .
J gene: TRBJ2-2
V gene: TRBV11-2

CDR3 protein: CASSHKGLNDYNEQFF
CDR3 DNA: TGTGCCAGCAGCCACAAAGGACTAAATGACTACAATGAGCAGTTCTTC
clone size: many
D gene: .
J gene: TRBJ2-1
V gene: TRBV3-1

CDR3 protein: CSPSSTGFLGSPEAFF
CDR3 DNA: TGCAGTCCCTCATCGACAGGTTTTTTGGGTAGTCCTGAAGCTTTCTTT
clone size: .
D gene: .
J gene: TRBJ1-1
V gene: TRBV20-1

CDR3 protein: CSVAAETQYF
CDR3 DNA: TGCAGCGTTGCGGCGGAGACCCAGTACTTC
clone size: .
D gene: .
J gene: TRBJ2-5
V gene: TRBV29-1

CDR3 protein: CASSPNLAESTDTQYF
CDR3 DNA: TGTGCCAGCAGCCCCAACCTAGCGGAGAGCACAGATACGCAGTATTTT
clone size: .
D gene: TRBD2
J gene: TRBJ2-3
V gene: TRBV7-3

CDR3 protein: CASSLLDPPDTQYF
CDR3 DNA: TGTGCCAGCAGCCTTTTGGACCCACCGGATACGCAGTATTTT
clone size: .
D gene: .
J gene: TRBJ2-3
V gene: TRBV14

CDR3 protein: CASSFRSGDNTQYF
CDR3 DNA: TGTGCCAGCAGCTTCCGTAGCGGAGACAATACGCAGTATTTT
clone size: few
D gene: .
J gene: TRBJ2-3
V gene: TRBV7-2

CDR3 protein: CASSSIIGGSTEAFF
CDR3 DNA: TGTGCCAGCAGTTCCATTATTGGGGGATCCACTGAAGCTTTCTTT
clone size: .
D gene: .
J gene: TRBJ1-1
V gene: TRBV11-2

CDR3 protein: CASSWPTREVEQFF
CDR3 DNA: TGTGCCAGCAGTTGGCCCACCCGGGAGGTTGAGCAGTTCTTC
clone size: .
D gene: TRBD2
J gene: TRBJ2-1
V gene: TRBV7-2

CDR3 protein: CATNSGKGSQETQYF
CDR3 DNA: TGTGCCACCAATAGCGGGAAGGGGTCCCAAGAGACCCAGTACTTC
clone size: .
D gene: TRBD2
J gene: TRBJ2-5
V gene: TRBV10-3

CDR3 protein: CSARDHTSWNQETQYF
CDR3 DNA: TGCAGTGCTAGAGATCATACTAGCTGGAATCAAGAGACCCAGTACTTC
clone size: .
D gene: .
J gene: TRBJ2-5
V gene: TRBV20-1

CDR3 protein: CASSPQGRVRGYGYTF
CDR3 DNA: TGTGCCAGCAGCCCCCAGGGTCGAGTCCGGGGGTATGGCTACACCTTC
clone size: few
D gene: .
J gene: TRBJ1-2
V gene: TRBV6-1

CDR3 protein: CASSYNYGYEQYF
CDR3 DNA: TGTGCCAGCAGTTACAACTACGGCTACGAGCAGTACTTC
clone size: few
D gene: .
J gene: TRBJ2-7
V gene: TRBV6-5

CDR3 protein: CASSLSPGGTYNEQFF
CDR3 DNA: TGCGCCAGCAGCTTGTCACCGGGAGGGACCTACAATGAGCAGTTCTTC
clone size: many
D gene: TRBD2
J gene: TRBJ2-1
V gene: TRBV5-1

CDR3 protein: CASSSETSGTDTQYF
CDR3 DNA: TGCGCCAGCAGCTCCGAGACTAGCGGAACAGATACGCAGTATTTT
clone size: many
D gene: TRBD2
J gene: TRBJ2-3
V gene: TRBV5-1

CDR3 protein: CSARRTEPPYEQYF
CDR3 DNA: TGCAGTGCTAGAAGAACCGAACCCCCCTACGAGCAGTACTTC
clone size: few
D gene: .
J gene: TRBJ2-7
V gene: TRBV20-1

CDR3 protein: CSARGPLGLAETQYF
CDR3 DNA: TGCAGTGCTAGAGGTCCCCTGGGGCTGGCAGAGACCCAGTACTTC
clone size: many
D gene: .
J gene: TRBJ2-5
V gene: TRBV20-1

CDR3 protein: CASSPQPQRWGYTF
CDR3 DNA: TGTGCCAGCAGCCCCCAACCGCAACGTTGGGGCTACACCTTC
clone size: .
D gene: .
J gene: TRBJ1-2
V gene: TRBV12-3/TRBV12-4

CDR3 protein: CASSPPSAHNEQFF
CDR3 DNA: TGTGCCAGCAGTCCCCCTAGCGCGCACAATGAGCAGTTCTTC
clone size: .
D gene: .
J gene: TRBJ2-1
V gene: TRBV6-2/TRBV6-3

CDR3 protein: CSAGTGTSGYEQYF
CDR3 DNA: TGCAGTGCTGGTACCGGGACTAGCGGATACGAGCAGTACTTC
clone size: few
D gene: TRBD2
J gene: TRBJ2-7
V gene: TRBV20-1

CDR3 protein: CASSPIWTELDGYTF
CDR3 DNA: TGTGCCAGCAGCCCAATTTGGACAGAATTGGACGGCTACACCTTC
clone size: .
D gene: .
J gene: TRBJ1-2
V gene: TRBV7-8

CDR3 protein: CSVDSDRGYTEAFF
CDR3 DNA: TGCAGCGTTGATTCGGACAGGGGGTACACTGAAGCTTTCTTT
clone size: few
D gene: TRBD1
J gene: TRBJ1-1
V gene: TRBV29-1

CDR3 protein: CASSLARNTEAFF
CDR3 DNA: TGTGCCAGCAGCTTAGCCAGGAACACTGAAGCTTTCTTT
clone size: many
D gene: .
J gene: TRBJ1-1
V gene: TRBV11-2

CDR3 protein: CASSLKSVLTF
CDR3 DNA: TGTGCCAGCAGTTTAAAGTCTGTCCTCACCTTC
clone size: many
D gene: .
J gene: TRBJ1-2
V gene: TRBV12-3/TRBV12-4

CDR3 protein: CASSYWGGTAGYGYTF
CDR3 DNA: TGTGCCAGCAGTTACTGGGGAGGGACGGCAGGTTATGGCTACACCTTC
clone size: few
D gene: .
J gene: TRBJ1-2
V gene: TRBV6-5

CDR3 protein: CASSHPETQYF
CDR3 DNA: TGTGCCAGCAGCCATCCGGAGACCCAGTACTTC
clone size: .
D gene: .
J gene: TRBJ2-5
V gene: TRBV3-1

CDR3 protein: CSAHRRGSGSYEQYF
CDR3 DNA: TGCAGTGCCCACCGACGGGGTAGCGGGTCGTACGAGCAGTACTTC
clone size: few
D gene: TRBD2
J gene: TRBJ2-7
V gene: TRBV20-1

CDR3 protein: CASSLGSGRTDTQYF
CDR3 DNA: TGTGCCAGCAGCTTGGGTAGCGGGCGCACAGATACGCAGTATTTT
clone size: many
D gene: TRBD2
J gene: TRBJ2-3
V gene: TRBV7-2

CDR3 protein: CASSNRLAGNYNEQFF
CDR3 DNA: TGTGCCAGCAGTAACCGACTAGCGGGGAACTACAATGAGCAGTTCTTC
clone size: few
D gene: TRBD2
J gene: TRBJ2-1
V gene: TRBV6-5

CDR3 protein: CASSRQGRYEQYF
CDR3 DNA: TGTGCCAGCAGTCGACAGGGGCGGTACGAGCAGTACTTC
clone size: many
D gene: TRBD1
J gene: TRBJ2-7
V gene: TRBV12-3/TRBV12-4

CDR3 protein: CSARSPGLAGGSTDTQYF
CDR3 DNA: TGCAGTGCTAGATCACCGGGACTAGCGGGAGGCTCCACAGATACGCAGTATTTT
clone size: .
D gene: TRBD2
J gene: TRBJ2-3
V gene: TRBV20-1

CDR3 protein: CASSQSGGGRGREQYF
CDR3 DNA: TGTGCCAGCAGCCAAAGTGGAGGCGGGAGGGGTCGCGAGCAGTACTTC
clone size: few
D gene: TRBD2
J gene: TRBJ2-7
V gene: TRBV3-1

CDR3 protein: CASSLRIRGQEKLFF
CDR3 DNA: TGTGCCAGCAGTTTAAGGATAAGAGGTCAGGAAAAACTGTTTTTT
clone size: few
D gene: .
J gene: TRBJ1-4
V gene: TRBV28

CDR3 protein: CASSDLSPRDTQYF
CDR3 DNA: TGTGCCAGCAGTGATCTATCCCCGAGAGATACGCAGTATTTT
clone size: .
D gene: .
J gene: TRBJ2-3
V gene: TRBV6-2/TRBV6-3

CDR3 protein: CSVDNGLAGEFGEQFF
CDR3 DNA: TGCAGCGTTGACAATGGCCTAGCGGGGGAGTTCGGGGAGCAGTTCTTC
clone size: .
D gene: TRBD2
J gene: TRBJ2-1
V gene: TRBV29-1

CDR3 protein: CASSLVAGQGLYEQYF
CDR3 DNA: TGTGCCAGCAGCTTAGTGGCGGGACAGGGTCTCTACGAGCAGTACTTC
clone size: few
D gene: TRBD1
J gene: TRBJ2-7
V gene: TRBV7-2

CDR3 protein: CSAPNWKGKETQYF
CDR3 DNA: TGCAGTGCCCCTAACTGGAAAGGGAAGGAGACCCAGTACTTC
clone size: .
D gene: .
J gene: TRBJ2-5
V gene: TRBV20-1

CDR3 protein: CASSAWWDEQFF
CDR3 DNA: TGTGCCAGCAGCGCCTGGTGGGATGAGCAGTTCTTC
clone size: few
D gene: .
J gene: TRBJ2-1
V gene: TRBV7-2